This T cell receptor beta chain was identified in a study of blood T cells in healthy people across ages. Study-level points and caveats: Roughly linearly, TCR beta diversity per million T cells fell as age increased.

Between the trimmed V and J ends, which lost 3 bases and 5 bases, there was a span of 16 bases. Looked up from germline, CDR1 is SGHTA and CDR2 is FQGNSA. CDR3 length: 15 amino acids. As for this clonotype: What it binds is not known.

Primers used in a second PCR of roughly 6 to 12 cycles were a sample-barcoded 5' primer and a J-beta primer mix. From the 5' RACE reads, TCRdb called clonotypes with MiXCR, one entry per CDR3 protein. The data contain 1,800,000 or so distinct CDR3 sequences, 30% to 40% of them seen just once; the ten biggest clones take up 23%. The chain recombines TRBV7-2 with TRBJ1-1; D is ambiguous. The sequencing input was blood. The receptor comes from a human donor in good health. Here the CDR3 DNA reads TGTGCCAGCAGCTTTAAGTTGGGTGCGGGGACTGAAGCTTTCTTT. It specifies CASSFKLGAGTEAFF.